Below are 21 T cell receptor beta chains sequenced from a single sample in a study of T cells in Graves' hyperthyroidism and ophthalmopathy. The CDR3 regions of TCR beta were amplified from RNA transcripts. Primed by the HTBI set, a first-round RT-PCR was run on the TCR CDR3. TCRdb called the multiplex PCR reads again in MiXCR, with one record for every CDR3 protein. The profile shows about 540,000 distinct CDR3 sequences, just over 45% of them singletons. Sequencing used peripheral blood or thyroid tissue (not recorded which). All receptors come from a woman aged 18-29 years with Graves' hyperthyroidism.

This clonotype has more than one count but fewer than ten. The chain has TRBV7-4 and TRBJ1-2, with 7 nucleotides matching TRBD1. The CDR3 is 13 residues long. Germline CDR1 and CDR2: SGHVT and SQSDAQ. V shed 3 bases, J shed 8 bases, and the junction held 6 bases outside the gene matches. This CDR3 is CASSFRDSLGYTF. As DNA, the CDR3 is TGTGCCAGCAGCTTCCGGGACAGCCTAGGCTACACCTTC.

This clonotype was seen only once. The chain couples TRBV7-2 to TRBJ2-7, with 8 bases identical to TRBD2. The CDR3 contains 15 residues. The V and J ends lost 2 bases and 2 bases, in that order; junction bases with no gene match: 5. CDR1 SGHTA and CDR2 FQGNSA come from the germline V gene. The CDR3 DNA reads TGTGCCAGCAGCTTACCTAGCGGGCCTACCTACGAGCAGTACTTC. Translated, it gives CASSLPSGPTYEQYF.

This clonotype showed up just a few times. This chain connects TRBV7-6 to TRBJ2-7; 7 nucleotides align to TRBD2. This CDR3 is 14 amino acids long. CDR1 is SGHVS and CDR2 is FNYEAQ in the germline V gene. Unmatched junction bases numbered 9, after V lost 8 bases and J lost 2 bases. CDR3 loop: CASGVSGNAYEQYF. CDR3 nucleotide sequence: TGTGCCAGCGGAGTAAGCGGGAACGCCTACGAGCAGTACTTC.

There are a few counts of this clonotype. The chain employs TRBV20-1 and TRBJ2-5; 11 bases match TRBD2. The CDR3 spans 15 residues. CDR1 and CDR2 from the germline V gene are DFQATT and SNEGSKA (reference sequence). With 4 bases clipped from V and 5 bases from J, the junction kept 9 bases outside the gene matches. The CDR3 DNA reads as TGCAGTGCTACCGAGCCGACTAGCGGGGTGGAGACCCAGTACTTC. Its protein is CSATEPTSGVETQYF.

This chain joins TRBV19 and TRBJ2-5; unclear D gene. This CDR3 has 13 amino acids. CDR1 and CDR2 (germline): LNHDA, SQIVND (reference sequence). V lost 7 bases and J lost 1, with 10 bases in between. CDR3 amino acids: CASMGQLQETQYF. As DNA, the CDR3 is TGTGCCAGTATGGGCCAGCTCCAAGAGACCCAGTACTTC.

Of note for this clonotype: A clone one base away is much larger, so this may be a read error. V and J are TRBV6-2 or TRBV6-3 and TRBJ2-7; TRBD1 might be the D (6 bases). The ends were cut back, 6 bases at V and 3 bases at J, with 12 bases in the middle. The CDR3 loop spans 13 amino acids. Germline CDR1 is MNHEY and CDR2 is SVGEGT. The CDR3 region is CASSFGTRYEQYF. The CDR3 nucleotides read TGTGCCAGCAGCTTTGGGACACGCTACGAGCAGTACTTC.

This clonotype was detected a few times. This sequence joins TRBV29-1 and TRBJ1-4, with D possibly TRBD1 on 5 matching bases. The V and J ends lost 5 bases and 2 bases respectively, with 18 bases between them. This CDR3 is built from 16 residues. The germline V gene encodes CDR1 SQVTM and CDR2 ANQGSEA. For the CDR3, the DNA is TGCAGCGTTTACACAGGCCTCCAAACGACTAATGAAAAACTGTTTTTT. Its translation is CSVYTGLQTTNEKLFF.

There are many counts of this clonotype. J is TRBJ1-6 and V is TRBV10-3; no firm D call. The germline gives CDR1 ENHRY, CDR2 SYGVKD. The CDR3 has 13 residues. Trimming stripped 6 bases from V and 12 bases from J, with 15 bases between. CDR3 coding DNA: TGTGCCATCAGAGCCGACCCAAAAGGACCCCTCCACTTT. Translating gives CAIRADPKGPLHF.

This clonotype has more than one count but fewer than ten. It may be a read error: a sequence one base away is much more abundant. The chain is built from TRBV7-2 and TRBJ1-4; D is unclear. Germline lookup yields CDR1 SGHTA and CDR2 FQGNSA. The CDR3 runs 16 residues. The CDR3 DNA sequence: TGTGCCAGCAGCTTTACGACGCCTTCAACTAATGAAAAACTGCTTTTT. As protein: CASSFTTPSTNEKLLF.

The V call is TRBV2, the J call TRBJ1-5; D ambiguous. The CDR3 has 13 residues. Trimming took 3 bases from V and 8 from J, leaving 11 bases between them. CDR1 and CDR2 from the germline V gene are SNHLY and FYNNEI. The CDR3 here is CASSEWTAKPQHF. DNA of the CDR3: TGTGCCAGCAGTGAGTGGACCGCGAAGCCCCAGCATTTT. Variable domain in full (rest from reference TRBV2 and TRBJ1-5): EPEVTQTPSHQVTQMGQEVILRCVPISNHLYFYWYRQILGQKVEFLVSFYNNEISEKSEIFDDQFSVERPDGSNFTLKIRSTKLEDSAMYFCASSEWTAKPQHFGDGTRLSIL.

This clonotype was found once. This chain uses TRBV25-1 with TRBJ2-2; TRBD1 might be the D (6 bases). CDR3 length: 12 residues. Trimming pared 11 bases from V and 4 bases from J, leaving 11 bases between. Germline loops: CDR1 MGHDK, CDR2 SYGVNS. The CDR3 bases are TGTGCCTCCAGGGGAAGCACCGGGGAGCTGTTTTTT. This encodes CASRGSTGELFF.

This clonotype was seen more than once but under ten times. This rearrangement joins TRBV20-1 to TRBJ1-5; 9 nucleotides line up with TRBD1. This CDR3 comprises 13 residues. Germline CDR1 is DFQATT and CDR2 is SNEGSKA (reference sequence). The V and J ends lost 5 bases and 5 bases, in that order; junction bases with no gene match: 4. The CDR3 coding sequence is TGCAGTGCTGGGGGACAGGGTGATCAGCCCCAGCATTTT. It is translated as CSAGGQGDQPQHF.

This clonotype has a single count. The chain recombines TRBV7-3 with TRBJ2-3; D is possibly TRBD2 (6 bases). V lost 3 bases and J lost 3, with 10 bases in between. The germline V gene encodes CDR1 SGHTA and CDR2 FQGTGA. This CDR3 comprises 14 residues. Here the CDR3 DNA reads TGTGCCAGCAGCTTGGCAGGGAGGACAGATACGCAGTATTTT. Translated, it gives CASSLAGRTDTQYF.

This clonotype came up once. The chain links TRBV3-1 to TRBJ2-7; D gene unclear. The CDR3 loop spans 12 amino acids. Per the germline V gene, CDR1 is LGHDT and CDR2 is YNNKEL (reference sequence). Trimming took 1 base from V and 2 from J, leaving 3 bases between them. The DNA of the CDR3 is TGTGCCAGCAGCCAAGCGACCTACGAGCAGTACTTC. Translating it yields CASSQATYEQYF.

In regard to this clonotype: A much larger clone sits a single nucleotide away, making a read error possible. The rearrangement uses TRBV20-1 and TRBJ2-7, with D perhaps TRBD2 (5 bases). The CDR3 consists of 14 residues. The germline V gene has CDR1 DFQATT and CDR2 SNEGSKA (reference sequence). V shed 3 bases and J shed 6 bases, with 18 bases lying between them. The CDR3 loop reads CSASTAVRSGEQYF. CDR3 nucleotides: TGCAGTGCTAGTACGGCTGTACGGAGCGGCGAGCAGTACTTC.

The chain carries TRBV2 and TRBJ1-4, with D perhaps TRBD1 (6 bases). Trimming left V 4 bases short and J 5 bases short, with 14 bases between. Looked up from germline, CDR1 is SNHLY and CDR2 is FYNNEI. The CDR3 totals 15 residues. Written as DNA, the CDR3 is TGTGCCAGCAGTGGGCCAGGAGGGGGAAATGAAAAACTGTTTTTT. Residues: CASSGPGGGNEKLFF.

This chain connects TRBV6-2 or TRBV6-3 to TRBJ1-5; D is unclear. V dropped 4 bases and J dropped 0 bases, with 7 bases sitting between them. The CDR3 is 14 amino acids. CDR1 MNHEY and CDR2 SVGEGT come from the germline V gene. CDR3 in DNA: TGTGCCAGCAGTTTCATCGATAGCAATCAGCCCCAGCATTTT. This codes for CASSFIDSNQPQHF.

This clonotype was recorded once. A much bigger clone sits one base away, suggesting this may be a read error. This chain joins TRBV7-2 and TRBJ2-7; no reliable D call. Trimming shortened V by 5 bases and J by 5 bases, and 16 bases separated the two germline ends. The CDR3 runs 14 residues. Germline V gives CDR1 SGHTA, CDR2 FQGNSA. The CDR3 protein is CASSPTAPWNEQYF. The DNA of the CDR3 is TGTGCCAGCAGCCCGACCGCCCCTTGGAACGAGCAGTACTTC.

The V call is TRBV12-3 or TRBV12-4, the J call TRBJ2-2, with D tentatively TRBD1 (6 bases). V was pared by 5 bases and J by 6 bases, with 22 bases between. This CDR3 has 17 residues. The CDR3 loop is CASSQTFGTRKAGELFF. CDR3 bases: TGTGCCAGCAGTCAGACCTTCGGGACACGAAAAGCCGGGGAGCTGTTTTTT.

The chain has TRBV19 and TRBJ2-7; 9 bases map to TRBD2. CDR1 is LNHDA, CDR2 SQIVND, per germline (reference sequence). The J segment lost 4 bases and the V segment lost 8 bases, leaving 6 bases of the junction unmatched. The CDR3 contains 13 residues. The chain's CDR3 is CASRLAAGYEQYF. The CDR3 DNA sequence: TGTGCCAGTCGACTAGCGGCTGGTTACGAGCAGTACTTC.

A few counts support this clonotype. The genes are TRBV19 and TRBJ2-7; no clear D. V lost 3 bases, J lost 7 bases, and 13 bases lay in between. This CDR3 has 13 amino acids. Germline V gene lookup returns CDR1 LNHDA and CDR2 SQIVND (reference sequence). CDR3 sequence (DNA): TGTGCCAGTAGTATTGTGCCCCCGCGGGAGCAGTACTTC. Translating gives CASSIVPPREQYF. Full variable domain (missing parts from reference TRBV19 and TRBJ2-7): DGGITQSPKYLFRKEGQNVTLSCEQNLNHDAMYWYRQDPGQGLRLIYYSQIVNDFQKGDIAEGYSVSREKKESFPLTVTSAQKNPTAFYLCASSIVPPREQYFGPGTRLTVT.